This T cell receptor (beta chain) derives from a study of a mutant IDH1 vaccine in newly diagnosed glioma. Time point meaning: baseline, week 1 (first vaccination visit). Treatment indicated: pre-vaccination baseline after standard-of-care therapy. The germline CDR1 and CDR2 sequences are SGDLS and YYNGEE. With 0 bases removed from V and 4 bases from J, the gap between germline ends came to 7 bases. The CDR3 sequence is 14 residues long. Repertoires were generated with immunoSEQ multiplex PCR, while TCRdb's copy carries only in-frame clones and drops some. This table holds around 89,000 clones, 83% found once.

The TCR originated in a woman aged 50 to 65 with glioma. V usage is TRBV9 and J usage is TRBJ1-4; weak D call: TRBD1 (5 bases). Material: PBMCs, obtained from a glioma patient treated with radiotherapy, temozolomide or both. The CDR3 bases are TGTGCCAGCAGCGTAGGGCAGGGTAATGAAAAACTGTTTTTT. Encoded protein: CASSVGQGNEKLFF.